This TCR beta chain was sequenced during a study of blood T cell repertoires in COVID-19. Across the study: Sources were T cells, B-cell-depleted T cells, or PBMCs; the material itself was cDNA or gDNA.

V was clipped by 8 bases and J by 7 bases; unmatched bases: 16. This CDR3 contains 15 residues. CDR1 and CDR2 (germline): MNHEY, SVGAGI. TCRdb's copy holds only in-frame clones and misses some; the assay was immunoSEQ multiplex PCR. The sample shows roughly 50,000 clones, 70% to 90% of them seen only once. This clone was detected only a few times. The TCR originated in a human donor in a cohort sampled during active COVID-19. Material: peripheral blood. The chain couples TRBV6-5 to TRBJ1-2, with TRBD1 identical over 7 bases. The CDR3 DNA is TGTGCCAGCGCCAGGGGACCTCGGGACAGAGGTGGCTACACCTTC. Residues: CASARGPRDRGGYTF.